This TCR beta chain originates from a study of cytomegalovirus exposure and HLA in healthy donors. The overall study: Unique TCRs numbering some 80 million, obtained from HLA-typed donors, made up an early data release. General observations from the study: In a later analysis, TCR beta V- and J-gene trimming was associated with a missense DCLRE1C variant. Most TCR sequences were rare, but some public TCRs occurred in many donors. Most CMV-associated TCR beta chains were later found to appear HLA-restricted.

Points on this clone: The antigen is undetermined.

There are 11 residues in the CDR3. In germline, CDR1 is DFQATT, CDR2 SNEGSKA (reference sequence). The V gene lost 3 bases and the J gene lost 15 bases, with 15 bases spanning the gap. PCR involved 60 Vbeta and 13 Jbeta primers. The table came from immunoSEQ multiplex PCR; TCRdb's copy has only in-frame clones and leaves some out. Altogether 50,000 to 55,000 clones are present, roughly four fifths being singletons, with the ten largest covering 2.5%. This TCR was recovered from a boy aged 5-17 years in good health and CMV-seropositive. V is TRBV20-1 and J is TRBJ2-1; D is undetermined. The sequenced sample was PBMCs. The CDR3 protein is CSASVTSQAFF. CDR3 nucleotide sequence: TGCAGTGCTAGTGTGACCAGCCAGGCGTTCTTC.